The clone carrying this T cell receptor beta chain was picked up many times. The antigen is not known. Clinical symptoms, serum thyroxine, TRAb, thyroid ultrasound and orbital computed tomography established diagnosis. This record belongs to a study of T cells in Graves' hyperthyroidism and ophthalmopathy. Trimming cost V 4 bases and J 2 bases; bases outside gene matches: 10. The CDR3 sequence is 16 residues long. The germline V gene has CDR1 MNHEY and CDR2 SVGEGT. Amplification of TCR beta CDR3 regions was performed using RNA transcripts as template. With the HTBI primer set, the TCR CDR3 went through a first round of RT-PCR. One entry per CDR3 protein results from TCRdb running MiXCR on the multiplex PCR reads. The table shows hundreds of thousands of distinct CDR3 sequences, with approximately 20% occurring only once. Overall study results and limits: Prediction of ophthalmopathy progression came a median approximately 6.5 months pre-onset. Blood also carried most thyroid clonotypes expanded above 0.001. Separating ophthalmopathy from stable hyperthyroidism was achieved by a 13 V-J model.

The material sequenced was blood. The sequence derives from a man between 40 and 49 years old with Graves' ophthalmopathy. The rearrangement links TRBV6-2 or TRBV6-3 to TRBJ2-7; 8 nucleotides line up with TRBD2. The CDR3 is CASSWSSGHPTYEQYF. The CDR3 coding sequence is TGTGCCAGCAGTTGGTCTAGCGGGCATCCCACCTACGAGCAGTACTTC.